This T cell receptor beta chain stems from a study of cytomegalovirus exposure and HLA in healthy donors. The germline V gene has CDR1 SGDLS and CDR2 YYNGEE. There are 15 residues in the CDR3. V lost 3 bases and J lost 4; bases outside the gene matches: 3. PCR employed 60 Vbeta and 13 Jbeta primers. Some clones are missing from TCRdb's copy, which holds only in-frame ones; the method was immunoSEQ multiplex PCR. This sample has under 150,000 clones, with 82% found just once. A remark on this clone: Its antigen is as yet unknown.

Study-wide results and limits: Rarity held for most TCR sequences, but there were some public TCRs that occurred in many donors.

V is TRBV9 and J is TRBJ2-1; 11 bases fit TRBD2. Material for sequencing was PBMCs. The receptor comes from a woman in her late teens or twenties in good health and CMV-seronegative. CDR3 sequence: CASSAPSGRYNEQFF. The CDR3 DNA sequence: TGTGCCAGCAGCGCCCCTAGCGGGAGGTACAATGAGCAGTTCTTC.